Following are 18 T cell receptor beta chains from one sample sequenced in a study of regulatory T cells in long-lasting Graves disease. Arm-PCR of CDR3 regions and iRepertoire HTBI primers were the basis on which TCR beta libraries were built. TCRdb re-called the multiplex PCR reads with MiXCR, one entry per CDR3 protein. This table has around 500,000 distinct CDR3 sequences, roughly 14% appearing once. Time point meaning: newly diagnosed GD, antithyroid drugs for less than 3 months. Extracted RNA from PBMCs served as the source of the TCR library. This same sample was also part of a study on T cells in Graves' hyperthyroidism and ophthalmopathy.

This material consisted of peripheral blood mononuclear cells (PBMCs), taken at new diagnosis, from a patient treated with antithyroid drugs. Source of these receptors: a man aged 25 to 40 with Graves disease.

Comments on this clonotype: The junction departs from the called germline gene at one end, perhaps through a read error. The rearrangement joins TRBV5-4 to TRBJ2-1; 9 nucleotides agree with TRBD2. In germline, CDR1 is SGHNT, CDR2 YYREEE (reference sequence). This CDR3 is built from 17 residues. CDR3 loop: CASSLTTLAGSFNEQFF. The CDR3 DNA reads TGTGCCAGCAGCTTGACTACTCTAGCGGGATCCTTCAATGAGCAGTTCTTC.

The chain uses TRBV10-3 and TRBJ2-3, with a tentative D call TRBD1 (5 bases). V lost 4 bases and J 4 bases, leaving 12 bases between the germline ends. Germline V gene lookup returns CDR1 ENHRY and CDR2 SYGVKD. The length of the CDR3 is 14 residues. CDR3 coding DNA: TGTGCCATCAGTGTTTCAGGGCCGGCAGATACGCAGTATTTT. Translation: CAISVSGPADTQYF.

This rearrangement joins TRBV7-9 to TRBJ1-4; D gene ambiguous. CDR1 and CDR2 (germline): SEHNR, FQNEAQ (reference sequence). The CDR3 is 18 residues long. Trimming left V 2 bases short and J 2 bases short, with 18 bases between. The CDR3 loop reads CASSLRGQTWATNEKLFF. In DNA, the CDR3 is TGTGCCAGCAGCTTAAGAGGCCAAACCTGGGCGACTAATGAAAAACTGTTTTTT.

This rearrangement joins TRBV29-1 to TRBJ1-1, with no clear D. Germline CDR1 SQVTM, CDR2 ANQGSEA. This CDR3 spans 14 amino acids. V was shortened by 7 bases and J by 4 bases, with 19 bases between the two germline ends. The CDR3 coding sequence is TGCAGCGCTGAGACCACGGGGTATGGCACTGAAGCTTTCTTT. This encodes CSAETTGYGTEAFF.

This rearrangement joins TRBV5-4 to TRBJ1-6, with 8 bases that match TRBD1. Germline V gene data show CDR1 as SGHNT and CDR2 as YYREEE (reference sequence). Losses at the gene ends were 4 bases for V and 4 bases for J; bases not matched to a gene: 4. The CDR3 spans 15 residues. The CDR3, as DNA: TGTGCCAGCAGCACATGGACAGGGTATAATTCACCCCTCCACTTT. Its protein is CASSTWTGYNSPLHF.

This clonotype was counted only a few times. The rearrangement uses TRBV24-1 and TRBJ2-3; D is possibly TRBD1 (5 bases). Germline V gene data show CDR1 as KGHDR and CDR2 as SFDVKD. This CDR3 has 13 amino acids. V lost 5 bases to trimming and J lost 8 bases, with 13 bases between them. CDR3 bases: TGTGCCACCAGTGGGATCAGGGTCGGTACGCAGTATTTT. Translation: CATSGIRVGTQYF.

This clonotype was observed a handful of times. The chain recombines TRBV29-1 with TRBJ2-1, with D unclear. V dropped 8 bases and J dropped 0 bases, with 14 bases sitting between them. This CDR3 spans 14 amino acids. Germline lookup yields CDR1 SQVTM and CDR2 ANQGSEA. The CDR3, as DNA: TGCAGCTCTCCCCAAGGGTCCTCCTACAATGAGCAGTTCTTC. Its translation: CSSPQGSSYNEQFF.

There are a few counts of this clonotype. The chain employs TRBV19 and TRBJ1-5; D is undetermined. The CDR3 length is 15 residues. Germline assignment: CDR1 LNHDA and CDR2 SQIVND (reference sequence). Trimming pared 4 bases from V and 2 bases from J, leaving 12 bases between. CDR3 region: CASSKKGAGNQPQHF. The CDR3, as DNA: TGTGCCAGTAGTAAGAAAGGCGCGGGCAATCAGCCCCAGCATTTT. Drawing the rest from reference TRBV19 and TRBJ1-5, the complete variable domain is DGGITQSPKYLFRKEGQNVTLSCEQNLNHDAMYWYRQDPGQGLRLIYYSQIVNDFQKGDIAEGYSVSREKKESFPLTVTSAQKNPTAFYLCASSKKGAGNQPQHFGDGTRLSIL.

This clonotype was recorded at least ten times. This chain joins TRBV7-9 and TRBJ2-1, with 7 nucleotides matching TRBD2. With V trimmed by 10 bases and J by 8 bases, 29 bases remained unmatched. The CDR3 loop spans 19 amino acids. Germline V gives CDR1 SEHNR, CDR2 FQNEAQ (reference sequence). Here the CDR3 DNA reads TGTGCCAAACGGAGACTAGCTGTCGTCAAGCTGGAAGGAAGCGATGAGCAGTTCTTC. Residues: CAKRRLAVVKLEGSDEQFF.

This clonotype occurred many times. This rearrangement joins TRBV30 to TRBJ2-5; 7 bases are a match to TRBD1. V shed 5 bases and J 5 bases; nucleotides not matched to a gene: 5. Germline lookup yields CDR1 GTSNPN and CDR2 SVGIG (reference sequence). The CDR3 is 12 amino acids. The DNA of the CDR3 is TGTGCCTGGGAGACAGGGATCGAGACCCAGTACTTC. Its translation is CAWETGIETQYF.

Note on this clonotype: This may come from a read error, since a much larger clone is one base off. The chain couples TRBV18 to TRBJ1-4; 7 bases match TRBD1. CDR1 is KGHSH and CDR2 is LQKENI in the germline V gene. This CDR3 has 15 residues. The CDR3 region has the DNA TGTGCCAGCTCACCACCGGGACAGCAAAATGAAAAACTGCTTTTT. Amino acids: CASSPPGQQNEKLLF. Full variable domain (missing parts from reference TRBV18 and TRBJ1-4): NAGVMQNPRHLVRRRGQEARLRCSPMKGHSHVYWYRQLPEEGLKFMVYLQKENIIDESGMPKERFSAEFPKEGPSILRIQQVVRGDSAAYFCASSPPGQQNEKLLFGSGTQLSVL.

In this sample, this clonotype turned up many times. The junction differs from germline at one of its ends, possibly a read error. This sequence joins TRBV12-3 or TRBV12-4 and TRBJ1-1; D is unclear. The CDR3 totals 13 residues. The chain's CDR3 is CASSFQGNNEAFF. In DNA, the CDR3 is TGTGCCAGCAGTTTTCAAGGGAACAATGAAGCTTTCTTT.

The V call is TRBV4-1, the J call TRBJ2-2; possibly TRBD2 for D (6 bases). V was trimmed by 4 bases and J by 0 bases, leaving 12 bases between them. This CDR3 has 16 residues. The V gene's germline CDR1 is MGHRA and CDR2 YSYEKL. This CDR3 reads CASSPVSGANTGELFF. For the CDR3, the DNA is TGCGCCAGCAGCCCAGTTTCGGGGGCGAACACCGGGGAGCTGTTTTTT.

The chain carries TRBV5-6 and TRBJ2-7, with D perhaps matching TRBD1 (5 bases). Trimming removed 3 bases at V and 4 bases at J, with 14 bases between. This CDR3 has 14 amino acids. Per germline, CDR1 SGHDT and CDR2 YYEEEE. The CDR3 DNA sequence: TGTGCCAGCAGCTACGGACATAACCTGTACGAGCAGTACTTC. Its protein product is CASSYGHNLYEQYF.

There are many counts of this clonotype. The chain links TRBV5-1 to TRBJ1-1; 7 positions agree with TRBD1. This CDR3 contains 16 residues. Germline lookup yields CDR1 SGHRS and CDR2 YFSETQ. V lost 0 bases to trimming and J lost 0 bases; unmatched junction nucleotides: 5. CDR3 protein: CASSLAAQGMNTEAFF. CDR3 sequence (DNA): TGCGCCAGCAGCTTGGCCGCACAGGGGATGAACACTGAAGCTTTCTTT.

This clonotype has ten or more counts. This chain uses TRBV12-3 or TRBV12-4 with TRBJ2-1; the match to TRBD1 covers 10 bases. The CDR3 is 14 amino acids. V shed 7 bases and J 4 bases; nucleotides not matched to a gene: 4. The CDR3 sequence is CASMPGQGYNEQFF. CDR3 nucleotide sequence: TGTGCCAGCATGCCGGGACAGGGGTACAATGAGCAGTTCTTC.

In its sample, this clonotype was seen many times. The CDR3 DNA reads TGTGCCAGCAGTATCCCCGGGACCTCCTACAATGAGCAGTTCTTC. Translation gives CASSIPGTSYNEQFF. This rearrangement joins TRBV27 to TRBJ2-1, with D perhaps matching TRBD1 or TRBD2 (5 bases each). V was shortened by 5 bases and J by 0 bases, with 11 bases between the two germline ends. CDR1 MNHEY and CDR2 SMNVEV come from the germline V gene (reference sequence). The CDR3 length is 15 residues.

This clonotype was counted only a few times. This rearrangement joins TRBV4-1 to TRBJ2-7; D is uncertain. The V and J ends lost 1 base and 6 bases respectively, with 16 bases between them. The CDR3 consists of 15 residues. Germline V gene sequence: CDR1 MGHRA, CDR2 YSYEKL. The CDR3 reads CASSQVPPLSGEQYF. The CDR3 DNA is TGCGCCAGCAGCCAAGTCCCGCCCCTCTCGGGCGAGCAGTACTTC.